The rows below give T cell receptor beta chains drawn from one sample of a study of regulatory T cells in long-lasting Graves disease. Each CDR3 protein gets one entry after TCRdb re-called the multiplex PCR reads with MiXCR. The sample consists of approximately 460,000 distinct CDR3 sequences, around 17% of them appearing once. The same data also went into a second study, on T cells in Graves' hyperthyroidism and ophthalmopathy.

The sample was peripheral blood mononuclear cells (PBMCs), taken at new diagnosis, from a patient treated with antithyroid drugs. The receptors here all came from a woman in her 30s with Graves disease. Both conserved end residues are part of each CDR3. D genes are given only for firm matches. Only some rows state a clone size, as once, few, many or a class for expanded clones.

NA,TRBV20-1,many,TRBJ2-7,CSASGASHEQYF,TGCAGTGCTAGCGGGGCCAGCCACGAGCAGTACTTC
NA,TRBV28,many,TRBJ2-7,CATRLGFAYEQYF,TGTGCCACCAGACTCGGGTTCGCCTACGAGCAGTACTTC
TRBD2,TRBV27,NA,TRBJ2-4,CASSLVGLAGPKNIQYF,TGTGCCAGCAGTTTAGTAGGGCTAGCGGGTCCCAAAAACATTCAGTACTTC
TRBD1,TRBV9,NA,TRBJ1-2,CASSPRDRDNYGYTF,TGTGCCAGCAGCCCGCGGGACAGGGATAACTATGGCTACACCTTC
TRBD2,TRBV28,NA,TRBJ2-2,CASSFVRLAGGPSTGELFF,TGTGCCAGCAGTTTCGTTAGACTAGCGGGAGGGCCGAGCACCGGGGAGCTGTTTTTT
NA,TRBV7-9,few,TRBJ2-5,CASSLGEWVETQYF,TGTGCCAGCAGCTTAGGGGAGTGGGTGGAGACCCAGTACTTC
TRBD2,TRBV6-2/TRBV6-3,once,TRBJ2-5,CASMASGSQETQYF,TGTGCCAGCATGGCTAGCGGGAGCCAAGAGACCCAGTACTTC
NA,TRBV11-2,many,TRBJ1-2,CASSLMRERLGYGYTF,TGTGCCAGCAGCTTAATGAGGGAAAGGTTGGGCTATGGCTACACCTTC
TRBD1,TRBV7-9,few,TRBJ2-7,CASTKSGDRVNF,TGTGCCAGCACCAAATCAGGGGACAGGGTCAACTTC
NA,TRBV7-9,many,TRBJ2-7,CASSGTVGLQNVYEQYF,TGTGCCAGCAGCGGAACCGTAGGGCTACAAAACGTCTACGAGCAGTACTTC
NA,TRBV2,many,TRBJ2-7,CASNSGLSYEQYF,TGTGCCAGCAACTCGGGACTTAGCTACGAGCAGTACTTC
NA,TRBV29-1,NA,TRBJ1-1,CSVGQSPGTEAFF,TGCAGCGTTGGACAGTCCCCGGGCACTGAAGCTTTCTTT
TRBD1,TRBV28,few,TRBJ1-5,CASSWPPGGAGGGNQPQHF,TGTGCCAGCAGTTGGCCCCCAGGCGGGGCAGGGGGGGGCAATCAGCCCCAGCATTTT
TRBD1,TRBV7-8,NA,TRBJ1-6,CASSARDSSNSPLHF,TGTGCCAGCAGCGCCCGGGACAGTTCTAATTCACCCCTCCACTTT
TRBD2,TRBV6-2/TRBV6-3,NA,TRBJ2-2,CASSRYRTSGRTGELFF,TGTGCCAGCAGCCGATATCGGACTAGCGGACGGACCGGGGAGCTGTTTTTT
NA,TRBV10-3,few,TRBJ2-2,CAIRTVGTGELFF,TGTGCCATCAGGACGGTAGGCACCGGGGAGCTGTTTTTT
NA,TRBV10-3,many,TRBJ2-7,CAISESVRETYEQYF,TGTGCCATCAGTGAGAGCGTTCGGGAGACCTACGAGCAGTACTTC
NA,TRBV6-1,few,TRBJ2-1,CASSPLTQSYNEQFF,TGTGCCAGCAGCCCCTTGACTCAATCCTACAATGAGCAGTTCTTC
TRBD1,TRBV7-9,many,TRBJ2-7,CASSDRDEFYEQYF,TGTGCCAGCAGCGACAGGGACGAATTCTACGAGCAGTACTTC
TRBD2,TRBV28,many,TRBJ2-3,CASSSPGTSGSGWTDTQYF,TGTGCCAGCAGTTCCCCGGGGACTAGCGGGAGTGGCTGGACAGATACGCAGTATTTT
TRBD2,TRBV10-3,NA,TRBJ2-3,CAIRGAGTSGTRSPDTQYF,TGTGCCATCAGGGGGGCCGGGACTAGCGGGACGCGGTCCCCAGATACGCAGTATTTT
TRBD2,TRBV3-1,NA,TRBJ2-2,CASSVGWEGNTGELFF,TGTGCCAGCAGCGTAGGGTGGGAGGGAAACACCGGGGAGCTGTTTTTT
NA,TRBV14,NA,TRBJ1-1,CASSQLLGLSNTEAFF,TGTGCCAGCAGCCAACTCCTCGGGTTATCGAACACTGAAGCTTTCTTT
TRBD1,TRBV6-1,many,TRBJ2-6,CASSTSYRGRDSGANVLTF,TGTGCCAGCAGTACCAGCTACAGGGGGCGCGACTCTGGGGCCAACGTCCTGACTTTC
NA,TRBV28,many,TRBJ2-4,CASSPTWAKNIQYF,TGTGCCAGCAGCCCGACCTGGGCGAAAAACATTCAGTACTTC
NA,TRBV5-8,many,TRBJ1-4,CASSGGPTNEKLFF,TGTGCCAGCAGCGGGGGGCCAACTAATGAAAAACTGTTTTTT
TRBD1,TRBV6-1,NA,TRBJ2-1,CASSRQGGWNEQFF,TGTGCCAGCAGTAGACAGGGGGGGTGGAATGAGCAGTTCTTC
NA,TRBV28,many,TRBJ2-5,CASSLFRQETQYF,TGTGCCAGCAGTTTATTCCGCCAAGAGACCCAGTACTTC
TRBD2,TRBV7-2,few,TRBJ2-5,CASSLPSSGGLQQETQYF,TGTGCCAGCAGCTTACCCTCATCGGGGGGACTGCAACAAGAGACCCAGTACTTC
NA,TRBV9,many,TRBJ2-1,CASSAPEDNEQFF,TGTGCCAGCAGCGCGCCAGAAGACAATGAGCAGTTCTTC
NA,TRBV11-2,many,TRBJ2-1,CASSLGVNEQFF,TGTGCCAGCAGCTTAGGGGTCAATGAGCAGTTCTTC
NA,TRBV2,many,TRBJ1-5,CASSEYDSNQPQHF,TGTGCCAGCAGTGAGTATGATAGCAATCAGCCCCAGCATTTT
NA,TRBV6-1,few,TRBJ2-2,CASYRPTGELFF,TGTGCCAGCTACCGCCCCACCGGGGAGCTGTTTTTT
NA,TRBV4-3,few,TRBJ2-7,CASSQDMGLYEQYF,TGCGCCAGCAGCCAAGACATGGGCCTTTACGAGCAGTACTTC
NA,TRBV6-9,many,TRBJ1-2,CASSYQGYGYTF,TGTGCCAGCAGTTATCAGGGCTATGGCTACACCTTC
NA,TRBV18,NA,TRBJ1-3,CASSQRTGFSGNTIYF,TGTGCCAGCTCACAACGGACGGGATTCTCTGGAAACACCATATATTTT
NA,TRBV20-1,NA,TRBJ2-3,CSAREQFTDTQYF,TGCAGTGCTAGAGAACAGTTCACAGATACGCAGTATTTT
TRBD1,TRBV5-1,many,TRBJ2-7,CASSSGQRDEQYF,TGCGCCAGCAGCTCGGGACAGCGCGACGAGCAGTACTTC
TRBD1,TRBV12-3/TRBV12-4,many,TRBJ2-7,CASSSLGRDRSYEQYF,TGTGCCAGCAGTTCCCTCGGCCGGGACAGGTCCTACGAGCAGTACTTC
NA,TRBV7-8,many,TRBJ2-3,CASSGQGGWETDTQYF,TGTGCCAGCAGCGGCCAGGGGGGTTGGGAAACAGATACGCAGTATTTT
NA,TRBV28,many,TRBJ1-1,CASSPSGGAEAFF,TGTGCCAGCAGTCCCTCGGGTGGGGCTGAAGCTTTCTTT